This T cell receptor (beta chain) was recorded in a study of shared clonotypes between healthy human individuals. The CDR3 runs 13 residues. CDR1 is LNHDA, CDR2 SQIVND, per germline (reference sequence). Trimming removed 6 bases at V and 1 base at J, with 10 bases between. This clone has just one count. At a deep level, the assay was run. Assay: immunoSEQ multiplex PCR; the TCRdb copy retains only in-frame clones and omits some. Seen here are 2 million to 2.5 million clones, almost 96% observed once, and the top ten hold roughly 0.13%. The TCR originated in a man in his late teens or twenties in good health. The J gene is TRBJ2-7, the V gene TRBV19, with D uncertain. The specimen sequenced was naive CD4+ T cells sorted from blood. Subset in this sample: CD45RA+ positively selected. The CDR3: CASRGDGSYEQYF. In DNA form, the CDR3 reads TGTGCCAGTAGAGGAGACGGTTCCTACGAGCAGTACTTC.